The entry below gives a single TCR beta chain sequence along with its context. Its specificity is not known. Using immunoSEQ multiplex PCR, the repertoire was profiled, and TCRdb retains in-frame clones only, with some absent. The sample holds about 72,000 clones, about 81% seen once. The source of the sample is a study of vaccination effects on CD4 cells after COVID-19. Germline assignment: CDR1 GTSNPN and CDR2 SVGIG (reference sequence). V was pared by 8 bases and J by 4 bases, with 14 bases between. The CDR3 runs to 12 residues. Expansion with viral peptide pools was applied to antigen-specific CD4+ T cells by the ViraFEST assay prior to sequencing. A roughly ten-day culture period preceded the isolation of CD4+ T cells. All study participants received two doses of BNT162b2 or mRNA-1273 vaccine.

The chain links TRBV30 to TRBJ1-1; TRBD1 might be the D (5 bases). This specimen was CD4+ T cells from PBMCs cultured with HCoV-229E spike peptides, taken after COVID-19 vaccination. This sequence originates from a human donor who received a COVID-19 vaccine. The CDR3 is CARGREVTEAFF. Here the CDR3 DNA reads TGTGCCCGGGGCAGGGAGGTCACTGAAGCTTTCTTT.